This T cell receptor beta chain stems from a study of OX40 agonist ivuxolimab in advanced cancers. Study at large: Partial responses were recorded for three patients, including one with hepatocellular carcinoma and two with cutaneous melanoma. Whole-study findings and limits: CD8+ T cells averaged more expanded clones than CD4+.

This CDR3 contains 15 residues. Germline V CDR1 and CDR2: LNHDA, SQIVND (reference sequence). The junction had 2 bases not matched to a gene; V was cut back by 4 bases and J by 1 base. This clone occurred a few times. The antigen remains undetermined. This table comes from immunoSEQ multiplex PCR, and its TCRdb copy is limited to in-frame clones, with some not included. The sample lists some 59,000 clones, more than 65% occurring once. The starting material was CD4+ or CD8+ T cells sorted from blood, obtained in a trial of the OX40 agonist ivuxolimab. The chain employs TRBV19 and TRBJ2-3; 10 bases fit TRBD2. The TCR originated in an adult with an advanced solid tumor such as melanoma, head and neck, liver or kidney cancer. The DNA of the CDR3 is TGTGCCAGTAGTACTGGACTAGCGGGCACAGATACGCAGTATTTT. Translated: CASSTGLAGTDTQYF.